Listed below are T cell receptor beta chains from one sample, sequenced in a study of T-cell reconstitution after alpha-beta-depleted transplantation in children. TCRdb re-analysed the PCR reads in MiXCR, keeping a single row per CDR3 protein. Here the sample spans some 290,000 distinct CDR3 sequences, almost 10% being singletons. Sequencing used PBMCs from the stem cell graft donor, obtained from the stem cell graft. These receptors were collected from a human donor who donated a stem cell graft to a child with SCID. The CDR3 runs from the conserved cysteine through the conserved F or W. Fields, in order: J gene, CDR3 length, D gene, clone size, V gene, CDR3 protein, CDR3 DNA. The D gene is left open where the match is weak. Only some rows state a clone size, as once, few, many or a class for expanded clones.

TRBJ1-2	14	NA	few	TRBV7-9	CASSLSGVNYGYTF	TGTGCCAGCAGCTTGTCAGGGGTCAACTATGGCTACACCTTC
TRBJ2-5	17	TRBD1	NA	TRBV12-5	CASGLVGVTGGVKTQYF	TGTGCTAGTGGTTTGGTAGGTGTGACAGGGGGCGTGAAGACCCAGTACTTC
TRBJ2-7	12	TRBD1	few	TRBV20-1	CSARDRPYEQYF	TGCAGTGCCCGGGACAGGCCCTACGAGCAGTACTTC
TRBJ1-1	16	TRBD1	NA	TRBV5-1	CASSYGQGVGNTEAFF	TGCGCCAGCAGCTACGGACAGGGAGTGGGGAACACTGAAGCTTTCTTT
TRBJ2-5	13	NA	many	TRBV12-3/TRBV12-4	CASSLTTQETQYF	TGTGCCAGCAGTTTGACAACCCAAGAGACCCAGTACTTC
TRBJ2-2	14	NA	many	TRBV10-3	CAISVQGGTGELFF	TGTGCCATCAGTGTCCAGGGGGGCACCGGGGAGCTGTTTTTT
TRBJ2-1	16	NA	many	TRBV11-2	CASSLSGTSSYNEQFF	TGTGCCAGCAGCCTCTCCGGGACGTCCTCCTACAATGAGCAGTTCTTC
TRBJ1-2	17	NA	NA	TRBV7-9	CASSPHDRGESHYGYTF	TGTGCCAGCAGCCCCCATGATCGAGGGGAAAGTCACTATGGCTACACCTTC
TRBJ2-7	14	NA	few	TRBV5-5	CASSPGDQPYEQYF	TGTGCCAGCAGCCCAGGGGACCAACCCTACGAGCAGTACTTC
TRBJ1-1	14	NA	NA	TRBV6-5	CASSYGGGVAEAFF	TGTGCCAGCAGTTACGGTGGGGGGGTCGCTGAAGCTTTCTTT
TRBJ2-3	12	TRBD1	many	TRBV12-3/TRBV12-4	CASTSGQQTQYF	TGTGCCAGCACCTCGGGACAGCAAACGCAGTATTTT
TRBJ1-5	15	TRBD1	few	TRBV5-1	CASSPGTGSGQPQHF	TGCGCCAGCAGCCCAGGGACAGGATCGGGCCAGCCCCAGCATTTT
TRBJ1-6	11	NA	few	TRBV12-3/TRBV12-4	CASGTNSPLHF	TGTGCCAGCGGGACTAATTCACCCCTCCACTTT
TRBJ2-3	15	TRBD2	many	TRBV7-2	CASLELAGGLDTQYF	TGTGCCAGCCTAGAGCTAGCGGGGGGGTTAGATACGCAGTATTTT
TRBJ2-7	12	TRBD1	many	TRBV29-1	CSTRQGYDEQYF	TGCAGCACCCGACAGGGGTATGACGAGCAGTACTTC
TRBJ2-5	15	NA	NA	TRBV7-9	CASSLIRAQQETQYF	TGTGCCAGCAGCTTAATCCGAGCTCAACAAGAGACCCAGTACTTC
TRBJ2-1	14	NA	many	TRBV29-1	CSVEVPLRVNEQFF	TGCAGCGTTGAAGTTCCCCTACGGGTGAATGAGCAGTTCTTC
TRBJ1-5	15	TRBD1	NA	TRBV6-9	CASPKTGGIIQPQHF	TGTGCCAGTCCGAAAACAGGGGGCATTATTCAGCCCCAGCATTTT
TRBJ1-1	14	NA	many	TRBV27	CASSWGTPNTEAFF	TGTGCCAGCAGTTGGGGGACCCCGAACACTGAAGCTTTCTTT
TRBJ2-1	13	NA	NA	TRBV11-3	CASSQAGTLEQFF	TGTGCCAGCAGCCAGGCAGGGACCCTAGAGCAGTTCTTC
TRBJ1-6	15	TRBD1	NA	TRBV7-3	CASSLLGTANSPLHF	TGTGCCAGCAGCTTACTTGGGACAGCTAATTCACCCCTCCACTTT
TRBJ2-3	16	TRBD2	few	TRBV6-5	CASSYRTSGGADTQYF	TGTGCCAGCAGTTACCGAACTAGCGGGGGTGCAGATACGCAGTATTTT
TRBJ2-3	16	TRBD2	NA	TRBV10-3	CAISEGLAGDTDTQYF	TGTGCCATCAGTGAAGGACTAGCGGGGGACACAGATACGCAGTATTTT
TRBJ2-2	14	NA	NA	TRBV6-1	CASSPTSGTGELFF	TGTGCCAGCAGCCCAACTAGTGGTACCGGGGAGCTGTTTTTT
TRBJ2-5	15	TRBD1	many	TRBV25-1	CASSGGQGAQETQYF	TGTGCCAGCAGTGGTGGACAGGGGGCCCAAGAGACCCAGTACTTC
TRBJ2-7	17	NA	many	TRBV13	CASSLSPGLGATYEQYF	TGTGCCAGCAGCTTATCCCCCGGGTTGGGGGCGACCTACGAGCAGTACTTC
TRBJ1-4	15	TRBD1	NA	TRBV7-2	CASSNTGQSNEKLFF	TGTGCCAGCAGCAATACGGGACAGTCTAATGAAAAACTGTTTTTT
TRBJ2-3	16	TRBD2	many	TRBV7-8	CASSSNSGGNTDTQYF	TGTGCCAGCAGCTCTAATAGCGGGGGGAACACAGATACGCAGTATTTT
TRBJ2-5	16	NA	few	TRBV7-9	CASSPRGGTNKETQYF	TGTGCCAGCAGCCCACGGGGCGGGACCAACAAGGAGACCCAGTACTTC
TRBJ2-7	15	TRBD1	few	TRBV5-1	CASSLDRGPHYEQYF	TGCGCCAGCAGCTTGGACAGGGGGCCCCACTACGAGCAGTACTTC
TRBJ2-2	15	NA	NA	TRBV5-5	CASSLQTVTTGELFF	TGTGCCAGCAGCTTGCAAACGGTTACCACCGGGGAGCTGTTTTTT
TRBJ2-5	15	TRBD2	few	TRBV10-3	CAISESSSGSQTQYF	TGTGCCATCAGTGAGTCGTCTAGCGGTTCCCAGACCCAGTACTTC
TRBJ2-5	16	NA	NA	TRBV25-1	CASSPGGGNTQETQYF	TGTGCCAGCAGCCCAGGGGGAGGTAATACACAAGAGACCCAGTACTTC
TRBJ2-3	16	TRBD2	NA	TRBV3-1	CASSQARTSATDTQYF	TGTGCCAGCAGCCAAGCGCGGACTAGCGCTACAGATACGCAGTATTTT
TRBJ2-5	15	NA	few	TRBV18	CASSPPPPSRETQYF	TGTGCCAGCTCACCACCGCCACCCTCAAGGGAGACCCAGTACTTC
TRBJ2-5	11	TRBD2	few	TRBV5-5	CASSLGLAQYF	TGTGCCAGCAGCTTGGGACTAGCGCAGTACTTC
TRBJ2-1	17	TRBD2	NA	TRBV5-1	CASGLAGGSSSYNEQFF	TGCGCCAGCGGACTAGCGGGGGGATCGAGCTCCTACAATGAGCAGTTCTTC
TRBJ2-1	16	TRBD1	NA	TRBV6-1	CASSEAGTGVYNEQFF	TGTGCCAGCAGTGAAGCGGGGACAGGGGTCTACAATGAGCAGTTCTTC
TRBJ1-1	16	NA	NA	TRBV5-6	CASSYRDILRGTEAFF	TGTGCCAGCAGTTACCGGGACATTTTAAGGGGCACTGAAGCTTTCTTT
TRBJ2-1	12	NA	few	TRBV10-3	CAISERGYEQFF	TGTGCCATCAGTGAGCGGGGCTATGAGCAGTTCTTC